This T cell receptor (beta chain) was sequenced during a study of cytomegalovirus exposure and HLA in healthy donors. PCR involved 60 Vbeta and 13 Jbeta primers. The repertoire was sequenced with immunoSEQ multiplex PCR; TCRdb's copy has only in-frame clones and lacks some. The sample lists some 150,000 clones, around 82% occurring once. The germline V and J ends were trimmed by 2 bases and 10 bases, with 15 bases remaining between them. CDR3 length equals 15 residues. Germline V lookup: CDR1 SGHTA, CDR2 FQGNSA. The genes are TRBV7-2 and TRBJ1-6; D is undetermined. The source of this sequence is a male donor in good health and CMV-seronegative. Sequenced input: PBMCs. In DNA form, the CDR3 reads TGTGCCAGCAGCTTAATATTGAGCGGAAACTCACCCCTCCACTTT. Protein product: CASSLILSGNSPLHF.